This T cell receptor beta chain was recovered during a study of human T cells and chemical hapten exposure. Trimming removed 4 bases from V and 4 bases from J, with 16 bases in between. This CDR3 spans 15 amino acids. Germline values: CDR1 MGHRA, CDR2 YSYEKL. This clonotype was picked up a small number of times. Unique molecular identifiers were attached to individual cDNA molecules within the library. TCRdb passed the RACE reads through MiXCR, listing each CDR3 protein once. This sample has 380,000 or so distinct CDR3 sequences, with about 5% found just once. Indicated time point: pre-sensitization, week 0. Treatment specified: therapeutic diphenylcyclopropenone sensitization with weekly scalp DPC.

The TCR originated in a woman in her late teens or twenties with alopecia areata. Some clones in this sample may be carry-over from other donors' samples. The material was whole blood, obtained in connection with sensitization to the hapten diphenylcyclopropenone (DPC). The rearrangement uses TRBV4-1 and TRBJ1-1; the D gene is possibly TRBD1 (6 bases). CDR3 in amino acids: CASSLIMEGGTEAFF. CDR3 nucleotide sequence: TGCGCCAGCAGCCTGATTATGGAGGGGGGCACTGAAGCTTTCTTT.